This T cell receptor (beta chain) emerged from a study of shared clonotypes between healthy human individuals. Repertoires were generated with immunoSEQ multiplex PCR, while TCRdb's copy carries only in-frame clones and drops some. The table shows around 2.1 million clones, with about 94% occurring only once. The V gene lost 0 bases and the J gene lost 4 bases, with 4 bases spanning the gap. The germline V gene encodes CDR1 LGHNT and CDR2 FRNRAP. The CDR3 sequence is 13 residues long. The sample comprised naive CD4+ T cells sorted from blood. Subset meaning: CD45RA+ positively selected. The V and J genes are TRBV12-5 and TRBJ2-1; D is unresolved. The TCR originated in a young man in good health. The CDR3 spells CASGLVFYNEQFF. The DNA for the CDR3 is TGTGCTAGTGGTTTGGTATTTTACAATGAGCAGTTCTTC.